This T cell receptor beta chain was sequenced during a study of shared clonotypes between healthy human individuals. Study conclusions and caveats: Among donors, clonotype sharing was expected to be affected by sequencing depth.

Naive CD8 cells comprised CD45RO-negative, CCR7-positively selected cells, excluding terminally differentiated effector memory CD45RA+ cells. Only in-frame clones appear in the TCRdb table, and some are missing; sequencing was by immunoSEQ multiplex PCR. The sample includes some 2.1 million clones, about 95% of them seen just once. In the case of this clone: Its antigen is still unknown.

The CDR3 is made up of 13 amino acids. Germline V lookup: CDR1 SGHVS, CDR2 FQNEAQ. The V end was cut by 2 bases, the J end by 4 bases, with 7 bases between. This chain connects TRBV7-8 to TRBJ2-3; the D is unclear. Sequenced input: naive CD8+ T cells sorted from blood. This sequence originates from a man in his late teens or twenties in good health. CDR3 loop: CASSLNEPDTQYF. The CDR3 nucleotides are TGTGCCAGCAGCTTAAACGAGCCAGATACGCAGTATTTT.